The 21 T cell receptor beta chains in this list originate from one sample, sequenced in a study of CD8 T cells in ankylosing spondylitis. Whole-study results and caveats: In ankylosing spondylitis blood, a motif of several highly homologous TCR beta variants appeared characteristic.

One entry per CDR3 protein, called by TCRdb with MiXCR from the 5' RACE reads. The sample has roughly 440,000 distinct CDR3 sequences; 15% to 20% are singletons. Their antigens are not known. Material for sequencing was blood, either unsorted or a sorted T cell fraction (not recorded which). These receptors were collected from a male donor with ankylosing spondylitis.

V is TRBV6-1 and J is TRBJ2-2; no firm D call. The V gene's germline CDR1 is MNHNS and CDR2 SASEGT. The CDR3 is 14 amino acids. The ends were cut back, 3 bases at V and 2 bases at J, with 7 bases in the middle. The DNA for the CDR3 is TGTGCCAGCAGTGAGTTTCCCAACACCGGGGAGCTGTTTTTT. This translates into CASSEFPNTGELFF.

The gene calls are TRBV20-1 and TRBJ2-1; TRBD2 matches 12 bases. The CDR3 is 18 amino acids. J gave up 1 base and V 6 bases, and 13 bases lay outside the gene matches. Germline V gene data show CDR1 as DFQATT and CDR2 as SNEGSKA (reference sequence). The CDR3, as DNA: TGCAGTGCCGCCCCCATGGGACTAGCGGGCCCGTCCTACAATGAGCAGTTCTTC. Translated, it gives CSAAPMGLAGPSYNEQFF.

This clonotype was seen a few times. The V gene is TRBV27, the J gene TRBJ1-1, with D uncertain. CDR3 length: 14 amino acids. The V gene's germline CDR1 is MNHEY and CDR2 SMNVEV (reference sequence). The V end was cut by 2 bases, the J end by 11 bases, with 18 bases between. Here the CDR3 reads CASSLDGPYRMAFF. CDR3 nucleotide sequence: TGTGCCAGCAGTTTAGATGGACCATACCGGATGGCTTTCTTT.

This chain links TRBV29-1 with TRBJ2-3; weak D call: TRBD1 (5 bases). Trimming cost V 3 bases and J 1 base, with 11 bases left between them. The CDR3 consists of 14 residues. Looked up from germline, CDR1 is SQVTM and CDR2 is ANQGSEA. The CDR3 spells CSVESGRGTDTQYF. The CDR3 DNA reads TGCAGCGTTGAGTCAGGCAGGGGCACAGATACGCAGTATTTT.

The rearrangement uses TRBV20-1 and TRBJ2-1, with TRBD2 as a possible D gene (5 bases). Per germline, CDR1 DFQATT and CDR2 SNEGSKA (reference sequence). V lost 4 bases and J 5 bases, leaving 6 bases between the germline ends. The CDR3 extends over 11 amino acids. CDR3: CSAMTNNEQFF. The CDR3 nucleotides are TGCAGTGCTATGACTAACAATGAGCAGTTCTTC.

V is TRBV5-1 and J is TRBJ2-3; TRBD1 agrees at 9 bases. The V segment lost 4 bases and the J segment 4 bases; nucleotides outside the gene matches: 4. There are 14 residues in the CDR3. Germline CDR1 and CDR2: SGHRS and YFSETQ. CDR3 nucleotide sequence: TGCGCCAGCAGCCCGGGACAGGGATCAGATACGCAGTATTTT. Its translation: CASSPGQGSDTQYF.

This clonotype was observed a few times. The rearrangement joins TRBV2 to TRBJ2-5; TRBD1 might be the D (5 bases). The CDR3 loop spans 13 amino acids. The germline gives CDR1 SNHLY, CDR2 FYNNEI. The V end lost 1 base, the J end lost 7 bases, and 10 bases lay between the germline ends. The CDR3 nucleotides are TGTGCCAGCAGTGAAGAATCTAGGGGGACCCAGTACTTC. Amino acids: CASSEESRGTQYF.

This clonotype was counted at least ten times. The chain is built from TRBV20-1 and TRBJ2-3; D might be TRBD1 (6 bases). The CDR3 covers 15 residues. Trimming stripped 3 bases from V and 4 bases from J, with 17 bases between. The germline V gene has CDR1 DFQATT and CDR2 SNEGSKA (reference sequence). The CDR3 is CSASGVAQGPDTQYF. CDR3 DNA: TGCAGTGCTAGTGGGGTGGCACAGGGCCCAGATACGCAGTATTTT.

This clonotype was detected only a few times. The chain carries TRBV29-1 and TRBJ1-1; TRBD1 agrees at 8 bases. The V and J ends lost 4 bases and 4 bases, in that order; junction bases with no gene match: 5. The CDR3 covers 13 residues. The germline CDR1 and CDR2 sequences are SQVTM and ANQGSEA. In DNA, the CDR3 is TGCAGCGTTGGAGGGACAGGCGGCACTGAAGCTTTCTTT. This encodes CSVGGTGGTEAFF.

The chain joins TRBV7-8 to TRBJ1-1, with unresolved D. Trimming removed 6 bases from V and 4 bases from J, with 12 bases in between. The CDR3 contains 13 residues. Per the germline V gene, CDR1 is SGHVS and CDR2 is FQNEAQ. CDR3: CASSSKLGTEAFF. In DNA form, the CDR3 reads TGTGCCAGCAGTTCGAAACTGGGCACTGAAGCTTTCTTT.

CDR3 sequence: CASSQEDGYEQYF. In DNA form, the CDR3 reads TGTGCCAGCAGCCAAGAGGACGGCTACGAGCAGTACTTC. The chain uses TRBV4-2 and TRBJ2-7; no clear D. Trimming shortened V by 0 bases and J by 3 bases, and 6 bases separated the two germline ends. Per the germline V gene, CDR1 is LGHNA and CDR2 is YNFKEQ. The CDR3 length is 13 residues.

This clonotype was detected many times. The chain links TRBV5-1 to TRBJ2-3, with TRBD1 matching over 7 bases. Germline CDR1 SGHRS, CDR2 YFSETQ. With 2 bases clipped from V and 1 base from J, the junction kept 10 bases outside the gene matches. The CDR3 runs 17 residues. In DNA form, the CDR3 reads TGCGCCAGCAGCTTAGCTAGAGGGACAGACCGCACAGATACGCAGTATTTT. Its translation: CASSLARGTDRTDTQYF.

This chain joins TRBV20-1 and TRBJ2-1; TRBD1 might be the D (5 bases). This CDR3 is 11 amino acids long. V was clipped by 6 bases and J by 5 bases, with 8 bases between them. Germline CDR1 and CDR2: DFQATT and SNEGSKA (reference sequence). CDR3 nucleotide sequence: TGCAGTGCGGGCAGGGACAATGAGCAGTTCTTC. It codes for CSAGRDNEQFF.

This clonotype was seen only a few times. V and J are TRBV12-3 or TRBV12-4 and TRBJ1-1; D gene uncertain. With 7 bases removed from V and 6 bases from J, the gap between germline ends came to 18 bases. The CDR3 has 14 residues. DNA for the CDR3: TGTGCCAGCAACCCACCGGGAGGACTCCCTGAAGCTTTCTTT. Encoded protein: CASNPPGGLPEAFF.

The V and J genes are TRBV29-1 and TRBJ2-7, with TRBD1 matching 7 bases. V trimming: 7 bases; J trimming: 6 bases; junction bases outside the gene matches: 6. CDR1 is SQVTM, CDR2 ANQGSEA, per germline. This CDR3 is 11 amino acids long. The CDR3 protein is CSAGKGAEQYF. CDR3 coding DNA: TGCAGCGCCGGAAAGGGGGCCGAGCAGTACTTC.

The chain combines TRBV5-1 with TRBJ1-4; a weak D match, TRBD1 (5 bases). Germline V gene sequence: CDR1 SGHRS, CDR2 YFSETQ. The CDR3 loop spans 15 amino acids. With 4 bases removed from V and 8 bases from J, the gap between germline ends came to 18 bases. DNA for the CDR3: TGCGCCAGCAGCACGGCCACAGGATCTGGGGAAAAACTGTTTTTT. Translated: CASSTATGSGEKLFF.

The chain combines TRBV5-5 with TRBJ1-1; 8 nucleotides match TRBD1. J lost 6 bases, V lost 4 bases, and 14 bases had no gene match. The CDR3 spans 16 residues. The germline V gene has CDR1 SGHKS and CDR2 YYEKEE (reference sequence). CDR3 protein: CASSPIASQGASEAFF. The CDR3 DNA sequence: TGTGCCAGCAGCCCGATTGCCTCGCAGGGGGCTTCTGAAGCTTTCTTT.

V is TRBV27 and J is TRBJ1-1; no reliable D call. The CDR3 spans 13 residues. V shed 3 bases and J shed 1 base, with 6 bases lying between them. The germline gives CDR1 MNHEY, CDR2 SMNVEV (reference sequence). The CDR3 coding sequence is TGTGCCAGCAGTTTCGAGGGGAACACTGAAGCTTTCTTT. Protein sequence: CASSFEGNTEAFF.

This clonotype was picked up a small number of times. This chain uses TRBV11-1 with TRBJ2-7; tentatively, D is TRBD1 (5 bases). V dropped 4 bases and J dropped 7 bases, with 14 bases sitting between them. The CDR3 is 13 residues long. CDR1 is SGHAT, CDR2 FQDESV, per germline (reference sequence). The CDR3 bases are TGTGCCAGCAGCTGGGGCCCCGTGGGGGAGCAGTACTTC. Its protein product is CASSWGPVGEQYF.

The chain couples TRBV28 to TRBJ2-6; tentative D call: TRBD1 (6 bases). Trimming shortened V by 8 bases and J by 4 bases, and 12 bases separated the two germline ends. From germline, CDR1 is MDHEN and CDR2 SYDVKM. The CDR3 extends over 14 amino acids. Here the CDR3 DNA reads TGTGCCAGCGGAACAGGGTCCGGGGCCAACGTCCTGACTTTC. Residues: CASGTGSGANVLTF.

This clonotype was counted only a few times. The rearrangement uses TRBV4-3 and TRBJ2-3; no clear D gene. Germline V CDR1 and CDR2: LGHNA, YSLEER. V was cut by 0 bases and J by 6 bases, with 10 bases left in between. There are 14 residues in the CDR3. The CDR3 sequence: CASSQEGNVDTQYF. CDR3 nucleotides: TGCGCCAGCAGCCAAGAGGGCAACGTGGATACGCAGTATTTT.